The 27 T cell receptor beta chains given below trace back to one sample, sequenced in a study of tumor and adjacent non-tumor tissue in lung cancer (dated by TCRdb to 2017 to 2018). The receptor library was made with multiplex PCR. The sequencer listed for this sample is Illumina HiSeq 2500. Following protocols modified from ARM-PCR, the researchers constructed TCRbeta libraries through three rounds of nested PCR with primers (Table S4). TCRdb cleaned the public reads at Q25 with fastp, built clones with MiXCR and kept in-frame beta chains. Identical CDR3 proteins give one entry, which carries the most common genes and DNA. Within this sample are tens of thousands of distinct CDR3 sequences, with approximately 78% of them counted one time only. The ten biggest clones cover 40% to 65% of the sample. RNA was extracted from bulk unsorted tissue and checked for quality with a NanoDrop ND-1000 and an Agilent 2100. Normal lung samples were distant non-tumor tissue taken more than 3 cm from the tumor edge.

Sequenced material: distant non-tumor lung tissue. Receptors originate from a man aged 55 to 70 with non-small cell lung cancer.

Points on this clonotype: The junction does not match germline at one end; this may be a read error. This chain connects TRBV29-1 to TRBJ2-3; possibly TRBD2 for D (5 bases). The CDR3 spans 14 residues. Germline loops: CDR1 SQVTM, CDR2 ANQGSEA. Here the CDR3 DNA reads TGCAGCGTTGCCAAGTGGGAGTTTACAGATACGCGGTATTTT. It encodes CSVAKWEFTDTRYF.

The gene calls are TRBV5-4 and TRBJ2-7, with unresolved D. CDR3 length: 14 amino acids. The germline V and J ends were trimmed by 2 bases and 2 bases, with 11 bases remaining between them. The germline V gene has CDR1 SGHNT and CDR2 YYREEE (reference sequence). CDR3 protein: CASSLADGAYEQYF. As DNA, the CDR3 is TGTGCCAGCAGCTTAGCTGATGGGGCCTACGAGCAGTACTTC.

This clonotype was detected a few times. The V call is TRBV28, the J call TRBJ1-1; D unresolved. Germline V gene data show CDR1 as MDHEN and CDR2 as SYDVKM. The germline V and J ends were trimmed by 7 bases and 3 bases, with 18 bases remaining between them. This CDR3 region has 15 residues. CDR3 residues: CASTPLKGLHTEAFF. CDR3 in DNA: TGTGCCAGCACTCCACTGAAGGGCCTACACACTGAAGCTTTCTTT.

With respect to this clonotype: This may be a read error: a much more frequent sequence differs by one nucleotide. The chain has TRBV25-1 and TRBJ2-2; no definite D call. Trimming stripped 11 bases from V and 4 bases from J, with 11 bases between. Germline assignment: CDR1 MGHDK and CDR2 SYGVNS. CDR3 length equals 12 residues. This chain's CDR3 is CACGVGTGELFF. In nucleotides, the CDR3 is TGTGCCTGTGGGGTCGGCACCGGGGAGCTGTTTTTT. Combining the CDR3 with reference TRBV25-1 and TRBJ2-2 gives the whole variable domain EADIYQTPRYLVIGTGKKITLECSQTMGHDKMYWYQQDPGMELHLIHYSYGVNSTEKGDLSSESTVSRIRTEHFPLTLESARPSHTSQYLCACGVGTGELFFGEGSRLTVL.

As to this clonotype: This may be a read error: a much more frequent sequence differs by one nucleotide. The rearrangement links TRBV5-4 to TRBJ1-4; D uncertain. Germline V lookup: CDR1 SGHNT, CDR2 YYREEE (reference sequence). V lost 9 bases, J lost 3 bases, and 24 bases lay in between. The CDR3 covers 17 residues. This chain's CDR3 is CAISSGEGFRANEKLFF. CDR3 DNA: TGTGCCATCTCATCCGGCGAGGGCTTCAGAGCTAATGAAAAACTGTTTTTT. Together with reference TRBV5-4 and TRBJ1-4, the CDR3 gives the full variable domain: ETGVTQSPTHLIKTRGQQVTLRCSSQSGHNTVSWYQQALGQGPQFIFQYYREEENGRGNFPPRFSGLQFPNYSSELNVNALELDDSALYLCAISSGEGFRANEKLFFGSGTQLSVL.

Points on this clonotype: The CDR3 carries no conserved terminal phenylalanine or tryptophan, so it likely arises from a read error. This chain uses TRBV5-6 with TRBJ1-5, with D possibly matching TRBD1 (5 bases). Germline assignment: CDR1 SGHDT and CDR2 YYEEEE. This CDR3 spans 15 amino acids. This CDR3 reads CVSSPRWQGLQPQHY. The CDR3 DNA reads TGTGTCAGCAGCCCGAGGTGGCAGGGACTTCAGCCCCAGCATTAT.

On this clonotype itself: A read error may account for a junction end that differs from germline. The chain combines TRBV12-3 or TRBV12-4 with TRBJ2-7; D ambiguous. This CDR3 is built from 14 residues. CDR3: CSSSLVGLAYEQYF. The CDR3 DNA is TGTTCCAGCAGTTTAGTTGGCCTGGCCTACGAACAGTACTTC.

With regard to this clonotype: One end of the junction varies from germline; a read error may be responsible. The chain joins TRBV20-1 to TRBJ2-4, with D perhaps matching TRBD1 (5 bases). The CDR3 is 19 residues long. Germline CDR1 DFQATT, CDR2 SNEGSKA (reference sequence). CDR3 region: CSARAVVRALQVAKNIKYF. In DNA form, the CDR3 reads TGCAGTGCTAGAGCGGTCGTCCGGGCCCTACAGGTGGCCAAAAACATTAAGTACTTC.

Notes on this clonotype: At one of its ends the junction is not consistent with the germline gene, which may arise from a read error. This sequence joins TRBV11-1 and TRBJ2-4; the match to TRBD2 covers 7 bases. The germline gives CDR1 SGHAT, CDR2 FQDESV (reference sequence). There are 16 residues in the CDR3. CDR3 region: CASSQTSGRAKNVQYF. For the CDR3, the DNA is TGTGCCAGCAGCCAGACTAGTGGGAGGGCCAAAAACGTTCAGTACTTC.

About this clonotype: The conserved closing phenylalanine or tryptophan is absent in this CDR3, likely reflecting a read error. This chain joins TRBV20-1 and TRBJ2-7; 7 bases fit TRBD2. The CDR3 consists of 11 residues. The junction had 7 bases not matched to a gene; V was cut back by 8 bases and J by 6 bases. Germline V gives CDR1 DFQATT, CDR2 SNEGSKA (reference sequence). The CDR3 loop reads CSPTTGGEQYL. The CDR3 DNA follows: TGCAGTCCTACTACGGGAGGCGAGCAGTACCTC.

On this clonotype: The CDR3 does not end in the conserved phenylalanine or tryptophan, so this is likely a read error. V and J are TRBV4-1 and TRBJ1-2, with no clear D. The CDR3 has 15 amino acids. V lost 0 bases, J lost 1 base, and 9 bases lay in between. The germline V gene encodes CDR1 MGHRA and CDR2 YSYEKL. Written as DNA, the CDR3 is TGCGCCAGCAGCCAAGAACAGAGAGGTAACTATGGCTACACCATC. Translating it yields CASSQEQRGNYGYTI.

The chain employs TRBV29-1 and TRBJ1-1; D is unresolved. Germline values: CDR1 SQVTM, CDR2 ANQGSEA. The CDR3 runs to 13 residues. V lost 7 bases to trimming and J lost 2 bases, with 14 bases between them. CDR3 bases: TGCAGCGCTTTGTCTCCCGATAACACTGAAGCTTTCTTT. Residues: CSALSPDNTEAFF.

This clonotype appeared a single time. With a much larger clone just one base away, this may be a read error. The V gene is TRBV12-3 or TRBV12-4, the J gene TRBJ1-2, with D perhaps TRBD1 (5 bases). The CDR3 spans 14 residues. V was clipped by 10 bases and J by 8 bases, with 23 bases between them. CDR3 in DNA: TGTGCCATCAGCCCCAACGGGGGGATCGGGGGCTACACCTTC. This sequence encodes CAISPNGGIGGYTF.

As regards this clonotype: A much larger clone sits a single nucleotide away, making a read error possible. The rearrangement uses TRBV20-1 and TRBJ2-7; weak D call: TRBD2 (6 bases). CDR3 length: 15 amino acids. V was clipped by 6 bases and J by 3 bases, with 21 bases between them. Germline V CDR1 and CDR2: DFQATT, SNEGSKA (reference sequence). The CDR3 nucleotides are TGCAGTGCCATCCCTCCTGGGACTTCCTACTACGAGCAGTACTTC. Amino acids: CSAIPPGTSYYEQYF.

A word on this clonotype: Germline is not matched at one junction end, which may reflect a read error. The chain couples TRBV11-2 to TRBJ2-6; 7 nucleotides align to TRBD1. Germline V gives CDR1 SGHAT, CDR2 FQNNGV. The CDR3 has 19 amino acids. CDR3 DNA sequence: TGTGTCAGCAGCTTAGTTCCAAAGGACAGGCCCTCTGGGGCCAATATCCTGACTTTC. Its translation: CVSSLVPKDRPSGANILTF. Supplemented by reference TRBV11-2 and TRBJ2-6, the full variable domain reads EAGVAQSPRYKIIEKRQSVAFWCNPISGHATLYWYQQILGQGPKLLIQFQNNGVVDDSQLPKDRFSAERLKGVDSTLKIQPAKLEDSAVYLCVSSLVPKDRPSGANILTFGAGSRLTVL.

This clonotype was seen many times. This chain uses TRBV7-9 with TRBJ1-3; TRBD1 is a possible D gene (6 bases). Germline CDR1 is SEHNR and CDR2 is FQNEAQ (reference sequence). The CDR3 length is 15 residues. V lost 4 bases and J 2 bases, leaving 12 bases between the germline ends. CDR3 loop: CASSSKGGAGNTIYF. The CDR3 region has the DNA TGTGCCAGCAGCTCCAAGGGGGGAGCTGGAAACACCATATATTTT. Filled out from reference TRBV7-9 and TRBJ1-3, the complete variable domain reads DTGVSQNPRHKITKRGQNVTFRCDPISEHNRLYWYRQTLGQGPEFLTYFQNEAQLEKSRLLSDRFSAERPKGSFSTLEIQRTEQGDSAMYLCASSSKGGAGNTIYFGEGSWLTVV.

The V and J genes are TRBV6-5 and TRBJ2-5; no firm D call. Germline CDR1 MNHEY, CDR2 SVGAGI. CDR3 size: 15 residues. DNA for the CDR3: TGTGCGAGGAGCCCCCGAGGACGGTACCAAGAGACCCAGTACTTC. Protein sequence: CARSPRGRYQETQYF.

As concerns this clonotype: An end of the junction does not agree with germline; a read error may underlie this. The chain combines TRBV6-5 with TRBJ2-3, with a tentative D call TRBD1 (7 bases). The CDR3 contains 12 residues. The germline V gene has CDR1 MNHEY and CDR2 SVGAGI. The CDR3 DNA sequence: TGTGCCAGCAGCGGAGGGACAGATGCGCAGTATTTT. Translated, it gives CASSGGTDAQYF.

Remarks on this clonotype: A clone one base away is much larger, so this may be a read error. The chain employs TRBV12-3 or TRBV12-4 and TRBJ2-1; TRBD1 agrees at 11 bases. This CDR3 is 15 amino acids long. The CDR3 region has the DNA TGTGTCAGCAGTCGTCCCGGGACAGGGGGCAATGAGCAGTTCTTC. Protein sequence: CVSSRPGTGGNEQFF.

This clonotype showed up just a few times. The chain has TRBV24-1 and TRBJ2-2, with 7 bases fitting TRBD2. This CDR3 spans 16 amino acids. Germline CDR1 reads KGHDR; CDR2 reads SFDVKD. After removal of 1 base from V and 7 bases from J, the junction contained 8 bases not matched to a gene. Written as DNA, the CDR3 is TGTGCCACCAGTGATTTTGGACTAGGAGGAGGCGGGGAGCTGTTTTTT. Its translation is CATSDFGLGGGGELFF.

This clonotype was detected a few times. This rearrangement joins TRBV11-2 to TRBJ2-3, with unresolved D. This CDR3 is built from 13 residues. Germline lookup yields CDR1 SGHAT and CDR2 FQNNGV. The V gene lost 0 bases and the J gene lost 3 bases, with 4 bases spanning the gap. This CDR3 is CASSLDWTDTQYF. The CDR3 DNA reads TGTGCCAGCAGCTTAGACTGGACAGATACGCAGTATTTT. The entire variable domain, with the rest obtained from reference TRBV11-2 and TRBJ2-3, is as follows: EAGVAQSPRYKIIEKRQSVAFWCNPISGHATLYWYQQILGQGPKLLIQFQNNGVVDDSQLPKDRFSAERLKGVDSTLKIQPAKLEDSAVYLCASSLDWTDTQYFGPGTRLTVL.

The rearrangement uses TRBV20-1 and TRBJ2-7, with a weak D call TRBD2 (5 bases). The CDR3 is 14 residues long. Germline V lookup: CDR1 DFQATT, CDR2 SNEGSKA (reference sequence). The CDR3 nucleotides read TGCAGAACTAGAGATCCCTGGGCAACCTACGAGCAGTACTTC. Translation: CRTRDPWATYEQYF.

This rearrangement joins TRBV25-1 to TRBJ2-5; possibly TRBD2 for D (7 bases). The CDR3 extends over 15 amino acids. CDR1 is MGHDK, CDR2 SYGVNS, per germline. Trimming took 3 bases from V and 4 from J, leaving 15 bases between them. The CDR3 loop is CASSDSGGRGETQYF. The CDR3 DNA reads TGTGCCAGCAGTGACTCCGGGGGGCGAGGAGAGACCCAGTACTTC.

Worth noting for this clonotype: Compared with germline, one end of the junction differs, possibly owing to a read error. The gene calls are TRBV6-2 or TRBV6-3 and TRBJ2-5; 9 bases agree with TRBD2. The CDR3 sequence is 15 residues long. The germline V gene has CDR1 MNHEY and CDR2 SVGEGT. The CDR3 protein is CACRIAGAHQETQYF. The CDR3 nucleotides read TGTGCCTGCAGAATAGCGGGAGCCCACCAAGAGACCCAGTACTTC.

About this clonotype itself: Because the CDR3 is missing its conserved closing phenylalanine or tryptophan, this is likely a read error. This rearrangement joins TRBV7-8 to TRBJ2-3, with D perhaps matching TRBD1 or TRBD2 (5 bases each). The CDR3 length is 17 residues. The V end was cut by 5 bases, the J end by 2 bases, with 20 bases between. CDR1 is SGHVS, CDR2 FQNEAQ, per germline. Here the CDR3 DNA reads TGTGCCAGCAGCCCTGATAAGTACAGGAGGCACACAGATACGCAGTATCTT. This gives the protein CASSPDKYRRHTDTQYL.

As to this clonotype: Sequence at one end of the junction differs from germline and may be a read error. This chain connects TRBV29-1 to TRBJ1-1; no reliable D call. This CDR3 comprises 13 residues. CDR1 is SQVTM and CDR2 is ANQGSEA in the germline V gene. CDR3 residues: CSVERPHYTGALF. In DNA form, the CDR3 reads TGCAGCGTTGAGCGACCGCACTACACTGGAGCTTTATTT.

This clonotype occurred once. One base away lies a much larger clone, so this may be a sequencing read error. For the CDR3, the DNA is TGTGCCAGCAGGGCGCTAGCGGGAGGGCGGTGCAATGAGCAGTTCTTC. Its protein product is CASRALAGGRCNEQFF. The chain is built from TRBV6-2 or TRBV6-3 and TRBJ2-1; 12 nucleotides align to TRBD2. CDR1 MNHEY and CDR2 SVGEGT come from the germline V gene. V shed 6 bases, J shed 6 bases, and the junction held 9 bases outside the gene matches. This CDR3 is 16 amino acids long.